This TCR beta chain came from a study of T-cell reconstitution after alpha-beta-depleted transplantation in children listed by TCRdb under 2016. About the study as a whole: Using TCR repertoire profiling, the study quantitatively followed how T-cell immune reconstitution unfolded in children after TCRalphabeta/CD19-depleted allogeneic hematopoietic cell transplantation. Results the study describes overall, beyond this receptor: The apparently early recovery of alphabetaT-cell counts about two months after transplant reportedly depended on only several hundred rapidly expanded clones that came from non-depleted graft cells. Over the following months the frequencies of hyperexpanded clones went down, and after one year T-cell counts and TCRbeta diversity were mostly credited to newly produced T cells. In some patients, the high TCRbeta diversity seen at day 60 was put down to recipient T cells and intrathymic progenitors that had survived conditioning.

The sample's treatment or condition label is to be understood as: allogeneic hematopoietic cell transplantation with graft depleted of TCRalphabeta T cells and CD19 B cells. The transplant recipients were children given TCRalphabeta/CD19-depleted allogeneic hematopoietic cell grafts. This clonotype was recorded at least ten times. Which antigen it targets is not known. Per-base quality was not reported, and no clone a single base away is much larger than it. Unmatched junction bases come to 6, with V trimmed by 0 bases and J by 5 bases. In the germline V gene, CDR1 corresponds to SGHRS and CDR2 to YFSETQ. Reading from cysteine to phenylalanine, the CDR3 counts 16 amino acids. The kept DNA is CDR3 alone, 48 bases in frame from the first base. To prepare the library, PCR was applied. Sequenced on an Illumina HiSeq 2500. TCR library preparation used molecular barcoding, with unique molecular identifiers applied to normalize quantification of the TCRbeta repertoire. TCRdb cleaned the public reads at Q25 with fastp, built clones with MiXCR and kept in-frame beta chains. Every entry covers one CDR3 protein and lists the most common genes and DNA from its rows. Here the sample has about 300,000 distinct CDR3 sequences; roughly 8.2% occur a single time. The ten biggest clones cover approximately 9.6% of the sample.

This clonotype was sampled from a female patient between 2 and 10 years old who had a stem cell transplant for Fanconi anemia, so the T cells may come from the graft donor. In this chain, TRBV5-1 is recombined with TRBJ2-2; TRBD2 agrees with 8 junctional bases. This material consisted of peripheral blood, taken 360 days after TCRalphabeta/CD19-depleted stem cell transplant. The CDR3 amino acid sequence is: CASSLVLAGSTGELFF. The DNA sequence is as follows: TGCGCCAGCAGCTTGGTGCTAGCGGGTAGTACCGGGGAGCTGTTTTTT.